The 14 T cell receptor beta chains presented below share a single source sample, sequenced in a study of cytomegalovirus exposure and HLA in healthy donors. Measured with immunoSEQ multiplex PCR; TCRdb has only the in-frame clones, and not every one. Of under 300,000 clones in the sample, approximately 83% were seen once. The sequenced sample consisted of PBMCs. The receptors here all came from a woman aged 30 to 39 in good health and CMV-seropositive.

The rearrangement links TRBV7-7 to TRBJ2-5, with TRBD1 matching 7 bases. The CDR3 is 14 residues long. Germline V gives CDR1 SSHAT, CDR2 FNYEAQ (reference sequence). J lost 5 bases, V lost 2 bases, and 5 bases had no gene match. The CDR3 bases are TGTGCCAGCAGCTTACAGGGGGTAGGGGAGACCCAGTACTTC. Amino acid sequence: CASSLQGVGETQYF. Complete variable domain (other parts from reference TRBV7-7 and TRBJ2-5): GAGVSQSPRYKVTKRGQDVTLRCDPISSHATLYWYQQALGQGPEFLTYFNYEAQPDKSGLPSDRFSAERPEGSISTLTIQRTEQRDSAMYRCASSLQGVGETQYFGPGTRLLVL.

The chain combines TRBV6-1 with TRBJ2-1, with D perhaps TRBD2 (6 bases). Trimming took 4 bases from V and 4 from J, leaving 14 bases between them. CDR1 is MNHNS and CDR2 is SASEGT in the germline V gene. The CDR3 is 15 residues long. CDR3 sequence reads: CASSAPGSVYNEQFF. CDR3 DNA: TGTGCCAGCAGTGCGCCCGGGAGCGTTTACAATGAGCAGTTCTTC.

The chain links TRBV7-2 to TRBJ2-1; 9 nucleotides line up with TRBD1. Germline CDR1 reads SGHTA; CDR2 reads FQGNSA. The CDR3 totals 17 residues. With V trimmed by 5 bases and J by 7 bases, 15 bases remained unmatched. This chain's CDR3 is CASSQVSGQGFSNEQFF. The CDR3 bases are TGTGCCAGCAGCCAGGTGTCGGGACAGGGCTTTTCAAATGAGCAGTTCTTC.

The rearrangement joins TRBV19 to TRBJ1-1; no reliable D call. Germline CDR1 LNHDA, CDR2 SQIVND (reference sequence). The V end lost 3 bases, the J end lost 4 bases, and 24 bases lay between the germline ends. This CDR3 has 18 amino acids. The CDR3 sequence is CASSINYRSGYGSTEAFF. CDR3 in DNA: TGTGCCAGTAGTATTAACTATCGATCGGGGTATGGGAGCACTGAAGCTTTCTTT.

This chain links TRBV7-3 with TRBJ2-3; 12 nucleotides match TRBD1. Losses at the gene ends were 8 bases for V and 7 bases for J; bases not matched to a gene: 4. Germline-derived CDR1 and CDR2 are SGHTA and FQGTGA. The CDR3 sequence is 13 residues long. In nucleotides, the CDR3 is TGTGCCAGCGGGACAGGGGGCGCAAATACGCAGTATTTT. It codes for CASGTGGANTQYF.

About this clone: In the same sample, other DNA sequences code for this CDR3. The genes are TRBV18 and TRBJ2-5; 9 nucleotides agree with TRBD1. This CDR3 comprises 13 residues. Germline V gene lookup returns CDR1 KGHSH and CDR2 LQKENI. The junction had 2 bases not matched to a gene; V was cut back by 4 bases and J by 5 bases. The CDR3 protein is CASSRDRAETQYF. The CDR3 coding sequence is TGTGCCAGCTCACGGGACAGGGCTGAGACCCAGTACTTC.

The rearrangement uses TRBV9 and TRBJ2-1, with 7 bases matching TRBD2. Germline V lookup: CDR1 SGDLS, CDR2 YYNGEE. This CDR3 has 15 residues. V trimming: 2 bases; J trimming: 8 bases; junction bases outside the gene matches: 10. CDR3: CASSVSTRERDEQFF. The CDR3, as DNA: TGTGCCAGCAGCGTTTCAACGCGGGAGCGGGATGAGCAGTTCTTC.

The CDR3 nucleotides are TGTGCCAGCAGTTACTCGAGGTTGGTGGCTGAAGCTTTCTTT. Its translation is CASSYSRLVAEAFF. The V call is TRBV6-6, the J call TRBJ1-1; D is unresolved. This CDR3 region has 14 residues. Germline values: CDR1 MNHNY, CDR2 SVGAGI (reference sequence). Trimming left V 0 bases short and J 6 bases short, with 11 bases between.

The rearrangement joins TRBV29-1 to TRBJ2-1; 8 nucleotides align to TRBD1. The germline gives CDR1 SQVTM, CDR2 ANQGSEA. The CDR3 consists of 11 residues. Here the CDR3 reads CRRTGNNEQFF. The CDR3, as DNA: TGCAGGAGGACAGGGAACAATGAGCAGTTCTTC.

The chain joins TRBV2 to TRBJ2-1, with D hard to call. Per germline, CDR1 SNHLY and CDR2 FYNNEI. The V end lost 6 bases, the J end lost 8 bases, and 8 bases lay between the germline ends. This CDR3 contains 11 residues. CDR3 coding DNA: TGTGCCAGCAGACTCTTCCATGAGCAGTTCTTC. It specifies CASRLFHEQFF.

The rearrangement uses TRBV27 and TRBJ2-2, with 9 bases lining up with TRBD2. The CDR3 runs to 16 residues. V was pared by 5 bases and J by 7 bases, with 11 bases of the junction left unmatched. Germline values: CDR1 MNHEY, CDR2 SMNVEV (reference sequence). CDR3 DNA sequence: TGTGCCAGCAGTCCATTAGTAGCGGGAGATTTCGGGGAGCTGTTTTTT. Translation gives CASSPLVAGDFGELFF.

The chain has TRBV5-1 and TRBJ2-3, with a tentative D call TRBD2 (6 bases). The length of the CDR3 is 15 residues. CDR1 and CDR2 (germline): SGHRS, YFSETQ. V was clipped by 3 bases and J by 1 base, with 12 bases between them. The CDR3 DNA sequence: TGCGCCAGCAGCTCGGCGGGGTATCGCACAGATACGCAGTATTTT. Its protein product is CASSSAGYRTDTQYF.

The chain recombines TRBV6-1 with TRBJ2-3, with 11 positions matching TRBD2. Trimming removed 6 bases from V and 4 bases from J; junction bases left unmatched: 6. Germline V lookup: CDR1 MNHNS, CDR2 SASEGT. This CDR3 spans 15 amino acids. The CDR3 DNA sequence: TGTGCCAGCAGAGCCCTAGCGGGAGGTGCAGATACGCAGTATTTT. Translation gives CASRALAGGADTQYF.

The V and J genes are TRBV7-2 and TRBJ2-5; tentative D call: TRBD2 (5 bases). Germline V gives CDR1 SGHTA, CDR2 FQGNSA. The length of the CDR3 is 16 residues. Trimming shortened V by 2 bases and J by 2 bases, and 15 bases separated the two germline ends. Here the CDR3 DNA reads TGTGCCAGCAGCTTAAGTGGCTCCCCGGGGCAAGAGACCCAGTACTTC. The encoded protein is CASSLSGSPGQETQYF. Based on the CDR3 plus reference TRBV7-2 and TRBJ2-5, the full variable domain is GAGVSQSPSNKVTEKGKDVELRCDPISGHTALYWYRQSLGQGLEFLIYFQGNSAPDKSGLPSDRFSAERTGGSVSTLTIQRTQQEDSAVYLCASSLSGSPGQETQYFGPGTRLLVL.